Listed below are T cell receptor beta chains from one sample, sequenced in a study of T-cell memory formation after mild COVID-19. TCRdb ran MiXCR on the 5' RACE reads and lists one entry per CDR3 protein. The sample has 250,000 to 350,000 distinct CDR3 sequences, around 15% seen once. What was sequenced was PBMCs or a T cell subset sorted from them (not recorded which). These receptors were obtained from a man aged 18 to 30 who had mild COVID-19 (a few samples of this study predate the infection). Cell type and time point are not known. CDR3s include the opening cysteine and the closing phenylalanine or tryptophan. Fields, in order: clone size, CDR3 length, J gene, D gene, V gene, CDR3 DNA, CDR3 protein. The D gene is left open where the match is weak. For some rows the clone size is stated as once, few or many, or as a class when expanded; others skip it.

clone size: .
CDR3 length: 15
J gene: TRBJ2-1
D gene: .
V gene: TRBV12-5
CDR3 DNA: TGTGCTAGTGGCCCCCGGGGGGCCACGTACAATGAGCAGTTCTTC
CDR3 protein: CASGPRGATYNEQFF

clone size: .
CDR3 length: 13
J gene: TRBJ1-5
D gene: TRBD1
V gene: TRBV7-2
CDR3 DNA: TGTGCCAGCAGCTCACAGGGGCATCAGCCCCAGCATTTT
CDR3 protein: CASSSQGHQPQHF

clone size: .
CDR3 length: 16
J gene: TRBJ2-3
D gene: .
V gene: TRBV7-3
CDR3 DNA: TGTGCCAGCAGCTTAGGGTTAGGGGTGTTCACAGATACGCAGTATTTT
CDR3 protein: CASSLGLGVFTDTQYF

clone size: few
CDR3 length: 17
J gene: TRBJ2-2
D gene: TRBD1
V gene: TRBV4-1
CDR3 DNA: TGCGCCAGCGGGCGAACCCGGGGGACAGGGAACACCGGGGAGCTGTTTTTT
CDR3 protein: CASGRTRGTGNTGELFF

clone size: few
CDR3 length: 14
J gene: TRBJ2-5
D gene: .
V gene: TRBV20-1
CDR3 DNA: TGCAGTGCTAAGTCGGGGGGCCGAGGGGAGACCCAGTACTTC
CDR3 protein: CSAKSGGRGETQYF

clone size: many
CDR3 length: 13
J gene: TRBJ2-2
D gene: TRBD1
V gene: TRBV4-1
CDR3 DNA: TGCGCCAGTGGGACAGTTTACCCCGGGGAGCTGTTTTTT
CDR3 protein: CASGTVYPGELFF

clone size: few
CDR3 length: 15
J gene: TRBJ2-2
D gene: .
V gene: TRBV15
CDR3 DNA: TGTGCCACCAGCAGAGAGCGGAGGAACACCGGGGAGCTGTTTTTT
CDR3 protein: CATSRERRNTGELFF

clone size: few
CDR3 length: 16
J gene: TRBJ1-3
D gene: TRBD1
V gene: TRBV7-2
CDR3 DNA: TGTGCCAGCAGCCGGCAGACAGGGACTTCTGGAAACACCATATATTTT
CDR3 protein: CASSRQTGTSGNTIYF

clone size: few
CDR3 length: 13
J gene: TRBJ1-3
D gene: TRBD1
V gene: TRBV2
CDR3 DNA: TGTGCCAGCACCAGGGACAGGGCTGGCACCATATATTTT
CDR3 protein: CASTRDRAGTIYF

clone size: few
CDR3 length: 19
J gene: TRBJ1-6
D gene: .
V gene: TRBV20-1
CDR3 DNA: TGCAGTGCTAGATCGTTCGAGGACGGATCATCTTATCCTAATTCACCCCTCCACTTT
CDR3 protein: CSARSFEDGSSYPNSPLHF

clone size: few
CDR3 length: 13
J gene: TRBJ2-3
D gene: TRBD1
V gene: TRBV6-2/TRBV6-3
CDR3 DNA: TGTGCCAGCCCGGACAGGTGGAAAGATACGCAGTATTTT
CDR3 protein: CASPDRWKDTQYF

clone size: few
CDR3 length: 12
J gene: TRBJ1-5
D gene: .
V gene: TRBV7-9
CDR3 DNA: TGTGCCACCTCGGGGGGGGATCAGCCCCAGCATTTT
CDR3 protein: CATSGGDQPQHF

clone size: few
CDR3 length: 13
J gene: TRBJ2-7
D gene: TRBD1
V gene: TRBV12-3/TRBV12-4
CDR3 DNA: TGTGCCAGCATGATTCAGGGGGCCCACGAGCAGTACTTC
CDR3 protein: CASMIQGAHEQYF

clone size: .
CDR3 length: 14
J gene: TRBJ2-2
D gene: .
V gene: TRBV7-2
CDR3 DNA: TGTGCCAGCCGCCCCGCTAGGGTGGCCGGGGAGCTGTTTTTT
CDR3 protein: CASRPARVAGELFF

clone size: .
CDR3 length: 14
J gene: TRBJ1-2
D gene: TRBD1
V gene: TRBV5-1
CDR3 DNA: TGCGCCAGCAGCGACCCGGGACAGCAGAATGGCTACACCTTC
CDR3 protein: CASSDPGQQNGYTF

clone size: .
CDR3 length: 19
J gene: TRBJ2-6
D gene: TRBD1
V gene: TRBV7-9
CDR3 DNA: TGTGCCAGCAGCTTTATTAGGGACAGGTCCTTCTCTGGGGCCAACGTCCTGACTTTC
CDR3 protein: CASSFIRDRSFSGANVLTF

clone size: .
CDR3 length: 15
J gene: TRBJ2-7
D gene: .
V gene: TRBV4-3
CDR3 DNA: TGCGCCAGCAGGCAAGGGCGGGACAGTTCCTACGAGCAGTACTTC
CDR3 protein: CASRQGRDSSYEQYF

clone size: .
CDR3 length: 14
J gene: TRBJ1-1
D gene: .
V gene: TRBV7-3
CDR3 DNA: TGTGCCAGCAGCTTAGGGGGCGGATACACTGAAGCTTTCTTT
CDR3 protein: CASSLGGGYTEAFF

clone size: few
CDR3 length: 15
J gene: TRBJ2-3
D gene: .
V gene: TRBV5-1
CDR3 DNA: TGCGCCAGCAGCTTGGTCGGGACACCGGGGGATACGCAGTATTTT
CDR3 protein: CASSLVGTPGDTQYF

clone size: .
CDR3 length: 15
J gene: TRBJ1-1
D gene: .
V gene: TRBV15
CDR3 DNA: TGTGCCACCAGCAGAGATAAAGGCCTGAACACTGAAGCTTTCTTT
CDR3 protein: CATSRDKGLNTEAFF

clone size: .
CDR3 length: 13
J gene: TRBJ2-5
D gene: .
V gene: TRBV20-1
CDR3 DNA: TGCAGTGCGCTCGGACAGCCTCAAGAGACCCAGTACTTC
CDR3 protein: CSALGQPQETQYF

clone size: few
CDR3 length: 18
J gene: TRBJ2-3
D gene: .
V gene: TRBV4-1
CDR3 DNA: TGCGCCAGCAGCCAAGTTCCTGTTAGCGGAGATCGCACAGATACGCAGTATTTT
CDR3 protein: CASSQVPVSGDRTDTQYF

clone size: .
CDR3 length: 13
J gene: TRBJ1-5
D gene: .
V gene: TRBV7-2
CDR3 DNA: TGTGCCAGCAGCCCGGGGGAGTATCAGCCCCAGCATTTT
CDR3 protein: CASSPGEYQPQHF

clone size: few
CDR3 length: 16
J gene: TRBJ2-2
D gene: .
V gene: TRBV4-1
CDR3 DNA: TGCGCCAGCAGCCAAGTGGGGGCGATCAAGGCCGGGGAGCTGTTTTTT
CDR3 protein: CASSQVGAIKAGELFF

clone size: .
CDR3 length: 17
J gene: TRBJ2-3
D gene: .
V gene: TRBV6-2/TRBV6-3
CDR3 DNA: TGTGCCTCAATTAGGGGCGGGATCCGGCGGGACACAGATACGCAGTATTTT
CDR3 protein: CASIRGGIRRDTDTQYF

clone size: few
CDR3 length: 15
J gene: TRBJ1-6
D gene: .
V gene: TRBV12-3/TRBV12-4
CDR3 DNA: TGTGCCAGCAGCGAAACAGGGAAGGGGAATTCACCCCTCCACTTT
CDR3 protein: CASSETGKGNSPLHF

clone size: few
CDR3 length: 15
J gene: TRBJ2-2
D gene: TRBD1
V gene: TRBV18
CDR3 DNA: TGTGCCAGCTCACGGGACAGACCTATGAGCGGGGAGCTGTTTTTT
CDR3 protein: CASSRDRPMSGELFF

clone size: .
CDR3 length: 14
J gene: TRBJ1-2
D gene: .
V gene: TRBV12-3/TRBV12-4
CDR3 DNA: TGTGCCAGCAGTTTGTACGAGGAGGGGCATGGCTACACCTTC
CDR3 protein: CASSLYEEGHGYTF

clone size: few
CDR3 length: 16
J gene: TRBJ2-7
D gene: TRBD1
V gene: TRBV5-1
CDR3 DNA: TGCGCCAGCAGCTCCAGCTACAGGGGGCTGACCTACGAGCAGTACTTC
CDR3 protein: CASSSSYRGLTYEQYF

clone size: .
CDR3 length: 15
J gene: TRBJ2-2
D gene: TRBD1
V gene: TRBV5-1
CDR3 DNA: TGCGCCAGCAGACCCGGGACAGGGCCTACCGGGGAGCTGTTTTTT
CDR3 protein: CASRPGTGPTGELFF

clone size: .
CDR3 length: 15
J gene: TRBJ1-2
D gene: .
V gene: TRBV5-6
CDR3 DNA: TGTGCCAGCAGCTTGGGGACGTTTGTCTCTTATGGCTACACCTTC
CDR3 protein: CASSLGTFVSYGYTF

clone size: many
CDR3 length: 17
J gene: TRBJ1-5
D gene: .
V gene: TRBV4-1
CDR3 DNA: TGCGCCAGCAGCCAAGATTGGGGAATGTTTGGCAATCAGCCCCAGCATTTT
CDR3 protein: CASSQDWGMFGNQPQHF

clone size: few
CDR3 length: 12
J gene: TRBJ1-1
D gene: .
V gene: TRBV6-2/TRBV6-3
CDR3 DNA: TGTGCCAGCGGGAGATTGAACACTGAAGCTTTCTTT
CDR3 protein: CASGRLNTEAFF

clone size: few
CDR3 length: 15
J gene: TRBJ2-5
D gene: .
V gene: TRBV7-2
CDR3 DNA: TGTGCCAGCAGCCCGACCCAGGCGGGGTGGGAGACCCAGTACTTC
CDR3 protein: CASSPTQAGWETQYF

clone size: .
CDR3 length: 13
J gene: TRBJ1-1
D gene: .
V gene: TRBV12-3/TRBV12-4
CDR3 DNA: TGTGCCAGCAGTTTTTTCGGACCCGCGGAAGCTTTCTTT
CDR3 protein: CASSFFGPAEAFF

clone size: few
CDR3 length: 14
J gene: TRBJ1-1
D gene: TRBD1
V gene: TRBV12-3/TRBV12-4
CDR3 DNA: TGTGCCAGCAGTGGGGGACAGAGGAACACTGAAGCTTTCTTT
CDR3 protein: CASSGGQRNTEAFF

clone size: few
CDR3 length: 14
J gene: TRBJ1-1
D gene: .
V gene: TRBV19
CDR3 DNA: TGTGCCAGTAGTATGGACAGAAAAAACACTGAAGCTTTCTTT
CDR3 protein: CASSMDRKNTEAFF

clone size: .
CDR3 length: 11
J gene: TRBJ1-2
D gene: .
V gene: TRBV24-1
CDR3 DNA: TGTGCCACCCGGCTCGGGTATTGCTACACCTTC
CDR3 protein: CATRLGYCYTF

clone size: few
CDR3 length: 15
J gene: TRBJ1-2
D gene: .
V gene: TRBV4-1
CDR3 DNA: TGCGCCAGCAGCCAAGATTCGCGACGGTACTATGGCTACACCTTC
CDR3 protein: CASSQDSRRYYGYTF

clone size: .
CDR3 length: 10
J gene: TRBJ1-1
D gene: .
V gene: TRBV29-1
CDR3 DNA: TGCAGCGCCACTAACACTGAAGCTTTCTTT
CDR3 protein: CSATNTEAFF

clone size: .
CDR3 length: 16
J gene: TRBJ1-1
D gene: .
V gene: TRBV4-3
CDR3 DNA: TGCGCCAGCAGCCAAGATGGGGCAGCTGGAGGGGCTGAAGCTTTCTTT
CDR3 protein: CASSQDGAAGGAEAFF

clone size: .
CDR3 length: 14
J gene: TRBJ2-1
D gene: .
V gene: TRBV7-9
CDR3 DNA: TGTGCCAGCAGCCCTAGGGTGCCTTACAATGAGCAGTTCTTC
CDR3 protein: CASSPRVPYNEQFF

clone size: few
CDR3 length: 12
J gene: TRBJ2-3
D gene: .
V gene: TRBV10-3
CDR3 DNA: TGTGCCATCAGCCTCCCGGGAGATACGCAGTATTTT
CDR3 protein: CAISLPGDTQYF

clone size: .
CDR3 length: 12
J gene: TRBJ2-1
D gene: .
V gene: TRBV7-9
CDR3 DNA: TGTGCCAGTGTTTTACCTGCCAATGAGCAGTTCTTC
CDR3 protein: CASVLPANEQFF

clone size: .
CDR3 length: 12
J gene: TRBJ1-1
D gene: .
V gene: TRBV5-1
CDR3 DNA: TGCGCCAGCAGCTTGGATACCGCTGAAGCTTTCTTT
CDR3 protein: CASSLDTAEAFF

clone size: few
CDR3 length: 16
J gene: TRBJ2-3
D gene: TRBD1
V gene: TRBV20-1
CDR3 DNA: TGCAGTGCACCGGTACCGGGACAGGGGGTTTCAGATACGCAGTATTTT
CDR3 protein: CSAPVPGQGVSDTQYF

clone size: few
CDR3 length: 17
J gene: TRBJ2-5
D gene: TRBD2
V gene: TRBV10-2
CDR3 DNA: TGCGCCAGCAGTGCTGTTAGCGGGTTCGGCGGAGGTGGGACCCAGTACTTC
CDR3 protein: CASSAVSGFGGGGTQYF

clone size: few
CDR3 length: 13
J gene: TRBJ1-1
D gene: TRBD1
V gene: TRBV29-1
CDR3 DNA: TGCAGCGCAAGGACAGGAGGGGTCACTGAAGCTTTCTTT
CDR3 protein: CSARTGGVTEAFF

clone size: many
CDR3 length: 15
J gene: TRBJ2-5
D gene: TRBD1
V gene: TRBV5-1
CDR3 DNA: TGCGCCAGCAGCCCCCTGACAGGGGGGTTGGAGACCCAGTACTTC
CDR3 protein: CASSPLTGGLETQYF

clone size: few
CDR3 length: 15
J gene: TRBJ2-1
D gene: TRBD1
V gene: TRBV15
CDR3 DNA: TGTGCCACCAGCCCAAACCCCCCCCCAGGGGGTGAGCAGTTCTTC
CDR3 protein: CATSPNPPPGGEQFF

clone size: many
CDR3 length: 17
J gene: TRBJ1-2
D gene: TRBD1
V gene: TRBV6-1
CDR3 DNA: TGTGCCAGCACTTCCGCGGGTCCGGGACAGGGGGCTGTTGGCTACACCTTC
CDR3 protein: CASTSAGPGQGAVGYTF

clone size: few
CDR3 length: 15
J gene: TRBJ1-2
D gene: .
V gene: TRBV29-1
CDR3 DNA: TGCAGCGTTGAAGACGCAGGACAGTTAAACTATGGCTACACCTTC
CDR3 protein: CSVEDAGQLNYGYTF

clone size: many
CDR3 length: 13
J gene: TRBJ2-5
D gene: .
V gene: TRBV7-2
CDR3 DNA: TGTGCCAGCCTCGAGAGATTGGGAGAGACCCAGTACTTC
CDR3 protein: CASLERLGETQYF

clone size: few
CDR3 length: 14
J gene: TRBJ1-1
D gene: .
V gene: TRBV18
CDR3 DNA: TGTGCCAGCTCACCGTCCAGGGTTGGCACTGAAGCTTTCTTT
CDR3 protein: CASSPSRVGTEAFF